This TCR beta chain came from a study of T cell responses to AZD1222 COVID-19 vaccine. Study in general: Analysis merged second doses at about 4 or about 12 weeks.

Trimming cost V 6 bases and J 3 bases, with 15 bases left between them. The CDR3 has 15 amino acids. Germline CDR1 is LNHDA and CDR2 is SQIVND (reference sequence). Some clones are missing from TCRdb's copy, which holds only in-frame ones; the method was immunoSEQ multiplex PCR. Among under 150,000 clones, approximately 90% were seen once, and the ten largest hold 5.5% to 6.5%. Comment on this clone: What it binds is not known.

Findings of the study overall: Recipients of AZD1222 seropositive at baseline numbered only 5 or 6. Females made up more of the donors, who were largely white British, and clonal diversity may have come out too low.

The input for sequencing was peripheral blood, taken on day 0 of AZD1222 vaccination. This clonotype was sampled from an adult in good health. The V gene is TRBV19, the J gene TRBJ2-1; possible D gene TRBD1, 7 bases. The CDR3 sequence is CASSATGEVYNEQFF. CDR3 sequence (DNA): TGTGCCAGTAGCGCCACAGGGGAGGTCTACAATGAGCAGTTCTTC.